This TCR beta chain was recovered during a study of cytomegalovirus exposure and HLA in healthy donors. Findings and caveats of the study: Earlier analysis looked at TCR beta V segments, and most were productive about 90% or about 30% of the time. Specificity of three CMV-associated chains for CMV antigens was verified in vitro.

Researchers ran the PCR with 60 Vbeta and 13 Jbeta primers. Method: immunoSEQ multiplex PCR; TCRdb's copy keeps in-frame clones and lacks some. The repertoire holds around 170,000 clones, with more than 75% as singletons. A word on this clone: Its antigen is undetermined.

The V and J ends lost 5 bases and 8 bases respectively, with 10 bases between them. This CDR3 is 12 amino acids long. Germline V CDR1 and CDR2: MNHNY, SVGAGI (reference sequence). The clonotype comes from a woman aged 25 to 45 in good health and CMV-seropositive. The rearrangement links TRBV6-6 to TRBJ2-1; D is ambiguous. Sequenced: PBMCs. Written as DNA, the CDR3 is TGTGCCAGCAGTCCCGCGTACGATGAGCAGTTCTTC. It codes for CASSPAYDEQFF.